This section outlines one TCR beta chain sequence together with its context. Its antigen specificity is not known. One base away there is no much larger clone; base qualities are not given. TCRbeta CDR3 regions were amplified from genomic DNA using the immunoSEQ Assay, a bias-controlled multiplex PCR. In the original analysis: The number of nucleated cells in each sample was estimated from the amplification of reference gene primers within the assay. Sequence reads were collapsed and filtered to measure the absolute abundance of every unique TCRbeta CDR3 rearrangement. Productive Simpson clonality was computed per sample as the square root of Simpson's diversity index over productive rearrangements. TCRdb retrieved this table from immuneACCESS and kept in-frame rearrangements only. Not all clones are present; in checked studies, unresolved V genes account for under half, and no reason is known for the remainder. That table gives V, J and clone size, and the DNA gave D and trimming. In this sample the table shows 55,000 to 70,000 clones, roughly nine tenths of which occur a single time. Around 3.7% of the sample is in the top ten clones.

At one collaborating source in Seattle, patients were enrolled during active infection and were followed longitudinally through the course of disease. Collaborating institutions collected whole blood in K2EDTA tubes following their own protocols. For TCRbeta analysis, collaborators shipped samples in one of three forms: frozen whole blood, isolated PBMCs, or DNA extracted from either of those sample types. The CDR3 covers 14 residues, taking in both the cysteine and the phenylalanine. The entry retains the CDR3 DNA only, 42 bases that are in frame from base 1. V is reduced by 4 bases and J by 0 bases, leaving a spacing of 8 bases between them. The germline V gene encodes CDR1 SGHRS and CDR2 YFSETQ. This specimen comes from a study of blood T cell repertoires in COVID-19 (dated by TCRdb to the early 2020s). Some background on the complete study: Samples from collaborators originated in the United States, Italy and Spain and spanned both the acute and convalescent phases of COVID-19. The sample metadata nearly always contained a de-identified subject ID, COVID-19 status, age in years and sex. A freely available public database, intended as a resource for researchers studying the immune response to SARS-CoV-2, is where the repertoires were released. Where available, HLA class I and class II types were taken from metadata supplied by the sample provider and were not determined by assay-based typing. Subjects who had been exposed to COVID-19, were actively infected with it, or had recovered from it provided the deeply sampled blood TCRbeta repertoires that made up the dataset. The material from the prospective study consisted of cDNA or gDNA derived from T cells, B-cell-depleted T cells, or PBMCs. Samples came from the ongoing ImmuneRACE study (first 160 participants) plus 1,254 subjects from 6 global collaborators. Results the study describes overall, beyond this receptor: Clinical and demographic metadata were provided uncurated, with the amount varying by source and participant.

Rearrangement joined TRBV5-1 to TRBJ2-4; the D segment cannot be called with confidence. The sequenced sample consisted of peripheral blood. The receptor was derived from a woman aged 45-65 years with COVID-19, enrolled during active disease. The DNA is as follows: TGCGCCAGCAGCCTAGACGTAGCCAAAAACATTCAGTACTTC. It specifies CASSLDVAKNIQYF. Outside the CDR3, residues come from the reference TRBV5-1 and TRBJ2-4 proteins, so the full variable domain is: KAGVTQTPRYLIKTRGQQVTLSCSPISGHRSVSWYQQTPGQGLQFLFEYFSETQRNKGNFPGRFSGRQFSNSRSEMNVSTLELGDSALYLCASSLDVAKNIQYFGAGTRLSVL.